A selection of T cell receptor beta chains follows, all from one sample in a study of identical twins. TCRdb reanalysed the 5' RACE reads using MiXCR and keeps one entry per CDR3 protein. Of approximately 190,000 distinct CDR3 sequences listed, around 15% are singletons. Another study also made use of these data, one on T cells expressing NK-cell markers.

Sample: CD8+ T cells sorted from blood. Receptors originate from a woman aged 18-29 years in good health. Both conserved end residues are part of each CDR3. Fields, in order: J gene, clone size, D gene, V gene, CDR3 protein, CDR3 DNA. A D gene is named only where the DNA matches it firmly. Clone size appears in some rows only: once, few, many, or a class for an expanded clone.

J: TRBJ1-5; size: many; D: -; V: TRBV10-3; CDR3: CAISVGGNQPQHF; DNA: TGTGCCATCAGTGTCGGGGGGAATCAGCCCCAGCATTTT
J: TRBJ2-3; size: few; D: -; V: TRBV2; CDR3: CASSDPLTDTQYF; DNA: TGTGCCAGCAGTGACCCCTTAACAGATACGCAGTATTTT
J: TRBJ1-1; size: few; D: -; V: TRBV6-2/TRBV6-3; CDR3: CASSYSGVGAEAFF; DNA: TGTGCCAGCAGTTATAGTGGAGTAGGGGCTGAAGCTTTCTTT
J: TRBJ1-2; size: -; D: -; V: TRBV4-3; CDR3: CASSQSQGLSGGYTF; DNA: TGCGCCAGCAGCCAAAGCCAGGGTCTTTCGGGGGGCTACACCTTC
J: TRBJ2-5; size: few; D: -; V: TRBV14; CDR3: CASSLTGTSETQYF; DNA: TGTGCCAGCAGCCTAACCGGGACCTCAGAGACCCAGTACTTC
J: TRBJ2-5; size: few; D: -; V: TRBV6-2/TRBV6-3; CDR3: CASNTRRAEVGETQYF; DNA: TGTGCCAGCAATACCCGGAGGGCCGAGGTAGGAGAGACCCAGTACTTC
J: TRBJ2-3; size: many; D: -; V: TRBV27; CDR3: CASSFLAARGTDTQYF; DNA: TGTGCCAGCAGTTTTCTAGCCGCAAGGGGCACAGATACGCAGTATTTT
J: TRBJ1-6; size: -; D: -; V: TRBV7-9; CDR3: CASSPDRRDSPLHF; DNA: TGTGCCAGCAGCCCGGACAGAAGAGATTCACCCCTCCACTTT
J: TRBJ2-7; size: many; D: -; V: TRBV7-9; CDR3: CASSLELTSPEQYF; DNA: TGTGCCAGCAGCTTAGAGCTCACTAGCCCTGAGCAGTACTTC
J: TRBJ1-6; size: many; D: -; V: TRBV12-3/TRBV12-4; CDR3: CASSPLGSPLHF; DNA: TGTGCCAGCAGCCCCCTGGGATCACCCCTCCACTTT
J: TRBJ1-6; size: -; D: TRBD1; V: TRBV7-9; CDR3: CASSSKDRGLHSPLHF; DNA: TGTGCCAGCAGCTCCAAGGACAGGGGGCTTCACTCACCCCTCCACTTT
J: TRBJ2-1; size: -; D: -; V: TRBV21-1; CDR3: CASSRPLGDEQFF; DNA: TGTGCCAGCAGCCGCCCGTTGGGCGATGAGCAGTTCTTC
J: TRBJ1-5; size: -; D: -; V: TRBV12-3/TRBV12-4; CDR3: CASSGYSNQPQHF; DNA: TGTGCCAGCAGTGGATATAGCAATCAGCCCCAGCATTTT
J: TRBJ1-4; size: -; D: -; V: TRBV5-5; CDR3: CASSFTPERNEKLFF; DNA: TGTGCCAGCAGTTTCACCCCGGAACGTAATGAAAAACTGTTTTTT
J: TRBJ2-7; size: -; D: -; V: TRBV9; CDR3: CASSVAGQTYEQYF; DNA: TGTGCCAGCAGCGTAGCCGGGCAAACCTACGAGCAGTACTTC
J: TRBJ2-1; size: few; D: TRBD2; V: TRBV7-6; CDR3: CASSFGTSGSRSYNEQFF; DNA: TGTGCCAGCAGCTTCGGGACTAGCGGGAGTAGATCCTACAATGAGCAGTTCTTC
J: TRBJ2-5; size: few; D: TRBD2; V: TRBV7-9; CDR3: CASSLPRTSETQYF; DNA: TGTGCCAGCAGCCTACCCCGGACTAGCGAGACCCAGTACTTC
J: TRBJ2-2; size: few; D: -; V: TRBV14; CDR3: CASSQAFGTQSRELFF; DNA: TGTGCCAGCAGCCAAGCTTTCGGGACTCAGAGTCGGGAGCTGTTTTTT
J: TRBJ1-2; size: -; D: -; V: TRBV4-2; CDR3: CASSQDNGGYTF; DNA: TGTGCCAGCAGCCAAGACAATGGTGGCTACACCTTC
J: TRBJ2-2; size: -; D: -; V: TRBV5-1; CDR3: CASSLFGRRDPTGELFF; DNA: TGCGCCAGCAGCTTGTTTGGCCGGCGGGACCCGACCGGGGAGCTGTTTTTT
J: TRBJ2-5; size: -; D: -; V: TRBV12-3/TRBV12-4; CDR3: CASSPQTVKETQYF; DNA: TGTGCCAGCAGTCCCCAGACAGTTAAGGAGACCCAGTACTTC
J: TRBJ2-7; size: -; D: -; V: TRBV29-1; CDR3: CSVIPGTESYEQYF; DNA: TGCAGCGTTATACCCGGGACCGAGTCCTACGAGCAGTACTTC
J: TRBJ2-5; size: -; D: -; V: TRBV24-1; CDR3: CATRRGSETQYF; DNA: TGTGCCACGCGGAGAGGGTCGGAGACCCAGTACTTC
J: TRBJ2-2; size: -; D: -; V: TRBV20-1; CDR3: CSATARRYTGELFF; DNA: TGCAGTGCTACAGCTAGGAGATACACCGGGGAGCTGTTTTTT
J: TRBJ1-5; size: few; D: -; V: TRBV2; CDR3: CAGGTRSNQPQHF; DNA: TGTGCCGGGGGGACCCGGAGCAATCAGCCCCAGCATTTT
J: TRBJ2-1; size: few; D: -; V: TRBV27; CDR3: CASSLPGDLNEQFF; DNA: TGTGCCAGCAGTCTACCGGGGGACCTCAATGAGCAGTTCTTC
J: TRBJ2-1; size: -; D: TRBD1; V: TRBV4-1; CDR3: CASSQEIQGGEQFF; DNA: TGCGCCAGCAGCCAAGAGATACAGGGGGGTGAGCAGTTCTTC
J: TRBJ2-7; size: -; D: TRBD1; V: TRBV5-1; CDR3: CASSGPGQGAYEQYF; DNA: TGCGCCAGCAGCGGACCGGGACAGGGGGCTTACGAGCAGTACTTC
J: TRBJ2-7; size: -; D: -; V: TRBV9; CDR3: CASSVAGGVSYEQYF; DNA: TGTGCCAGCAGCGTAGCTGGCGGAGTGAGCTACGAGCAGTACTTC
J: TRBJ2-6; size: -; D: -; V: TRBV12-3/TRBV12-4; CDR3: CASSQETGANVLTF; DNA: TGCGCCAGCAGTCAGGAAACCGGGGCCAACGTCCTGACTTTC
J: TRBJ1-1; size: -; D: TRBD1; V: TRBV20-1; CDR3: CSARRTGTSEAFF; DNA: TGCAGTGCTAGGAGGACAGGGACGAGTGAAGCTTTCTTT
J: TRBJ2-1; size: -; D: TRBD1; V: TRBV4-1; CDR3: CASSQVRDRDEQFF; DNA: TGCGCCAGCAGCCAAGTCCGGGACAGGGATGAGCAGTTCTTC
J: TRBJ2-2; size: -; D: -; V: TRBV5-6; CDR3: CASSQRTKNTGELFF; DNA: TGTGCCAGCAGCCAAAGGACCAAGAACACCGGGGAGCTGTTTTTT
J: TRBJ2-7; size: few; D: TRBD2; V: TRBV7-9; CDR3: CASTQLAGVGEQYF; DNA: TGTGCCAGCACCCAACTAGCGGGAGTGGGGGAGCAGTACTTC
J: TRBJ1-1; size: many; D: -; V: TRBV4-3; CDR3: CASSLYGNTEAFF; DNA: TGCGCCAGCAGCCTGTACGGGAACACTGAAGCTTTCTTT
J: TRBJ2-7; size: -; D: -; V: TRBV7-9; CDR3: CASSLLPRSYEQYF; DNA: TGTGCCAGCAGCTTACTCCCTCGTTCCTACGAGCAGTACTTC
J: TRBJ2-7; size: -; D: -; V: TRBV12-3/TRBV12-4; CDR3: CASSSEGDSGGREQYF; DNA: TGTGCCAGCAGTTCCGAGGGAGACAGTGGGGGCCGCGAGCAGTACTTC
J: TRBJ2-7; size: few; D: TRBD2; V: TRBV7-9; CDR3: CASSFVGGRGYYEQYF; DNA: TGTGCCAGCAGCTTCGTGGGAGGGCGAGGATACTACGAGCAGTACTTC
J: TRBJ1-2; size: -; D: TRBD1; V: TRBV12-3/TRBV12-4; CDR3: CASSQTGLGGYTF; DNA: TGTGCCAGCAGTCAGACAGGGTTGGGTGGCTACACCTTC
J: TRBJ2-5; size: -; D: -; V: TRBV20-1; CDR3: CSAREQGSGETQYF; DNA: TGCAGTGCTAGAGAACAGGGTTCGGGGGAGACCCAGTACTTC
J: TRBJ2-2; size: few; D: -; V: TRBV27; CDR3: CASSFGDNTGELFF; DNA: TGTGCCAGCAGTTTCGGAGACAACACCGGGGAGCTGTTTTTT
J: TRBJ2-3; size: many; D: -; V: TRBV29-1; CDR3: CSVVYRSTDTQYF; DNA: TGCAGCGTTGTCTACAGATCCACAGATACGCAGTATTTT
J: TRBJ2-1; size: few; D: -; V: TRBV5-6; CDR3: CASTPGHPDNEQFF; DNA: TGTGCCAGCACCCCGGGACACCCGGACAATGAGCAGTTCTTC
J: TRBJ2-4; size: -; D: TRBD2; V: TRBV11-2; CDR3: CASSFPGREGPGPSKNIQYF; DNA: TGTGCCAGCAGCTTCCCCGGGCGGGAGGGCCCGGGACCATCCAAAAACATTCAGTACTTC
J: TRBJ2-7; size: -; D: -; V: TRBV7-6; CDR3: CASSLGAGSGVGEQYF; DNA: TGTGCCAGCAGCTTAGGAGCAGGGTCAGGAGTGGGCGAGCAGTACTTC
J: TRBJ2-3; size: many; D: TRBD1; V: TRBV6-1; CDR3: CASSGGQGATDTQYF; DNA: TGTGCCAGCAGTGGGGGACAGGGGGCAACAGATACGCAGTATTTT
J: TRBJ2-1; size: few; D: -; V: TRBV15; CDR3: CATSNTDNEQFF; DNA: TGTGCCACCAGCAACACCGACAATGAGCAGTTCTTC
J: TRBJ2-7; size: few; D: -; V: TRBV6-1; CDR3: CASNGRAQNSYEQYF; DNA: TGTGCCAGCAATGGAAGGGCGCAGAACTCCTACGAGCAGTACTTC